What follows is one TCR beta chain and its context. The data were obtained in a study of blood T cell repertoires in COVID-19. The wider study: T cells, B-cell-depleted T cells, or PBMCs provided the cDNA or gDNA that served as material.

Germline V gene sequence: CDR1 SGDLS, CDR2 YYNGEE. The CDR3 length is 16 residues. J was trimmed by 3 bases and V by 3 bases; bases with no gene match: 10. Here immunoSEQ multiplex PCR was the method, and the copy in TCRdb shows in-frame clones only, minus some. The sample includes a few hundred thousand clones, 70% to 90% of them seen just once. This sequence joins TRBV9 and TRBJ2-3; 7 bases agree with TRBD2. Sequencing input: peripheral blood. This sequence originates from a woman aged 40 to 49 with acute or convalescent COVID-19. The DNA for the CDR3 is TGTGCCAGCAGCGCGGGGACTATGAGTTGGACAGATACGCAGTATTTT. Translation gives CASSAGTMSWTDTQYF.